This TCR beta chain was sequenced for a study of blood T cell repertoires in COVID-19. Study overall: Spain, Italy and the United States supplied samples that represented acute and convalescent COVID-19. PBMCs, B-cell-depleted T cells, or T cells were the source of the cDNA or gDNA that made up the material.

The CDR3 has 13 amino acids. CDR1 and CDR2 (germline): SGHVS, FQNEAQ. To note about this clone: At one end, the junction sequence differs from germline, possibly due to a read error. Different DNA sequences within this sample yield the same CDR3.

Authors' methods: Researchers report that nucleated cell counts were estimated from reference gene primer amplification. Measured with immunoSEQ multiplex PCR; TCRdb has only the in-frame clones, and not every one. V, J and clone size reflect that table, while D and trimming were determined from the DNA. Here the sample spans a few hundred thousand clones, 80% to 90% being singletons. The rearrangement uses TRBV7-8 and TRBJ1-2; tentatively, D is TRBD1 (6 bases). The TCR sequence derives from a woman in her 70s with acute or convalescent COVID-19. The sequencing sample was made of peripheral blood. The CDR3 nucleotides are TGTGCCAGCAGCCGTGGACAGATCTATGGCTACACCTTT. It is translated as CASSRGQIYGYTF.